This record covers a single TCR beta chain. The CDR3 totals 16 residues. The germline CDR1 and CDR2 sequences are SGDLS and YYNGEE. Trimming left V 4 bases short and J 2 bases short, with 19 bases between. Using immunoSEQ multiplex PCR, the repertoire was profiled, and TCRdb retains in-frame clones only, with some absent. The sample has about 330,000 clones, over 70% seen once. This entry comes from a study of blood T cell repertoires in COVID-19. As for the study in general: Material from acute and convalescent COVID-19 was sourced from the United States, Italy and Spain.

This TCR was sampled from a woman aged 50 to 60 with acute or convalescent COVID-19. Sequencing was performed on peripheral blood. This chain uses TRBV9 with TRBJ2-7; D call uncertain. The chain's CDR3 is CASSPRGVTTTYEQYF. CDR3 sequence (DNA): TGTGCCAGCAGCCCCCGAGGAGTGACGACGACCTACGAGCAGTACTTC.